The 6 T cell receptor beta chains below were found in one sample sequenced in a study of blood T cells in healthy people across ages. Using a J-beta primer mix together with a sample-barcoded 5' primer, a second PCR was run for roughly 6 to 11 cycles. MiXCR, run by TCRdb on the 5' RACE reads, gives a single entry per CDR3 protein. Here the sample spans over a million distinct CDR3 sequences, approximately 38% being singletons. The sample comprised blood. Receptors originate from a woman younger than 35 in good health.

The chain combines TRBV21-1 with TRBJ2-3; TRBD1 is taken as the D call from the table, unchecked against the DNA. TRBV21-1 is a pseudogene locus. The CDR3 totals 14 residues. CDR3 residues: CAPRGGFCTDTQYF. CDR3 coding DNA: TGTGCCCCCAGGGGGGGTTTCTGCACAGATACGCAGTATTTT.

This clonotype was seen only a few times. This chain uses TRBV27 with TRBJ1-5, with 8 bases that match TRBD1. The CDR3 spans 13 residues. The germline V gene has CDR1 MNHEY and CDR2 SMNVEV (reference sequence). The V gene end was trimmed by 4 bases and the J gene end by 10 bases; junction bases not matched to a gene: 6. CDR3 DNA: TGTGCCAGCAGTTCCTTAGACAGGGGACCCCAGCATTTT. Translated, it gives CASSSLDRGPQHF.

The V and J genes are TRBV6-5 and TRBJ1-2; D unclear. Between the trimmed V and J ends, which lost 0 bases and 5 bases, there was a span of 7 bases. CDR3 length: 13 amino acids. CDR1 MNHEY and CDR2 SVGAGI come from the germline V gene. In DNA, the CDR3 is TGTGCCAGCAGTTACTCGGCAGCTTATGGCTACACCTTC. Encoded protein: CASSYSAAYGYTF.

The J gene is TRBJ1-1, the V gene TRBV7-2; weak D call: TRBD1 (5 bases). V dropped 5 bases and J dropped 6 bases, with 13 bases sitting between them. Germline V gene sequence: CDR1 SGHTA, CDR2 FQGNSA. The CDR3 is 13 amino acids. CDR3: CASSRPRGPEAFF. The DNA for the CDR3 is TGTGCCAGCAGCCGACCCCGGGGCCCTGAAGCTTTCTTT.

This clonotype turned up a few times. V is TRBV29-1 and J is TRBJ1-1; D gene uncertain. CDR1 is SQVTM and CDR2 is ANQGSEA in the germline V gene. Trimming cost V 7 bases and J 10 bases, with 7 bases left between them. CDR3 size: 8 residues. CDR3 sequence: CSALGAFF. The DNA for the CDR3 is TGCAGCGCCCTCGGAGCTTTCTTT.

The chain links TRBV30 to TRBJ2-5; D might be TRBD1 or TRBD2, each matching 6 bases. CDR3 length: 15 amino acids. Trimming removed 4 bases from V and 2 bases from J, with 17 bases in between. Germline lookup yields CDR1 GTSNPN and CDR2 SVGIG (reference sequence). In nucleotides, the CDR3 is TGTGCCTGGACCGTACGGGGGCTTTTACAAGAGACCCAGTACTTC. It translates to CAWTVRGLLQETQYF. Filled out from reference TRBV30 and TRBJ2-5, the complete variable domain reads SQTIHQWPATLVQPVGSPLSLECTVEGTSNPNLYWYRQAAGRGLQLLFYSVGIGQISSEVPQNLSASRPQDRQFILSSKKLLLSDSGFYLCAWTVRGLLQETQYFGPGTRLLVL.